This entry features one TCR beta chain sequence. The data originate from a study of blood T cell repertoires in COVID-19. In the study overall: Material from acute and convalescent COVID-19 was sourced from the United States, Italy and Spain. PBMCs, B-cell-depleted T cells, or T cells provided the cDNA or gDNA that made up the material.

In the authors' methods: Researchers report that nucleated cell counts were estimated from reference gene primer amplification. Some clones are missing from TCRdb's copy, which holds only in-frame ones; the method was immunoSEQ multiplex PCR. Clonal size and the V and J genes are those of that table, whereas D and trimming came from the DNA. The sample yields about 210,000 clones, 84% seen once. The Seattle site enrolled patients during active infection and followed them longitudinally. The TCR sequence derives from a woman over 75 with COVID-19, enrolled during active disease. The material sequenced was peripheral blood.

This CDR3 is CASSLTPSGRASYEQYF. CDR3 sequence (DNA): TGTGCCAGCAGCTTAACGCCTAGCGGGAGGGCGAGTTACGAGCAGTACTTC. The J gene is TRBJ2-7, the V gene TRBV7-3, with 12 positions matching TRBD2. Trimming at V came to 0 bases and at J to 4 bases, leaving 7 bases not matched to a gene. This CDR3 is built from 17 residues. Looked up from germline, CDR1 is SGHTA and CDR2 is FQGTGA.